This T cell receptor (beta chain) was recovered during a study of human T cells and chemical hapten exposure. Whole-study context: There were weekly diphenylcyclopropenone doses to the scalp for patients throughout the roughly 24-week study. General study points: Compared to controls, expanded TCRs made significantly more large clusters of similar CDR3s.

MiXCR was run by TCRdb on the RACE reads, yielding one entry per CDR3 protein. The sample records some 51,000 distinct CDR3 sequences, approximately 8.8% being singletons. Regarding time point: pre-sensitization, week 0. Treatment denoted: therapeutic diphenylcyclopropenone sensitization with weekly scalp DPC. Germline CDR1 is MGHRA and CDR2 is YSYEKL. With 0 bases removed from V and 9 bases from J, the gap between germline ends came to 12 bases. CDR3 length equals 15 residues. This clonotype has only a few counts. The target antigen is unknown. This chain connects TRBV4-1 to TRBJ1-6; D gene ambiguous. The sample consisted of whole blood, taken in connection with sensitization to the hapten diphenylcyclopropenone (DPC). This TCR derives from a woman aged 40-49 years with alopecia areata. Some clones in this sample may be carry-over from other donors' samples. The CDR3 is CASSQEPGSSSPLHF. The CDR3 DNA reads TGCGCCAGCAGCCAAGAACCGGGTTCCTCTTCACCCCTCCACTTT.